A selection of T cell receptor beta chains follows, all from one sample in a study of OX40 agonist ivuxolimab in advanced cancers. The protocol was immunoSEQ multiplex PCR, while the TCRdb copy is restricted to in-frame clones and leaves out a portion. Of 75,000 or so clones listed, roughly 80% are singletons. The sequenced sample was CD4+ or CD8+ T cells sorted from blood, obtained in a trial of the OX40 agonist ivuxolimab. These receptors were collected from an adult with an advanced solid tumor such as melanoma, head and neck, liver or kidney cancer. Each CDR3 is given with its conserved first and last residue.

CDR3	V
CASSERQGAHEQYF	TRBV2
CASSPTGGHEQYF	TRBV18
CASSLNPGAPVGYTF	TRBV11-2
CASSEMNAPGTEAFF	TRBV5-1
CASSVGPHNQPQHF	TRBV9
CASSLYRGAGETQYF	TRBV4-2
CASSPGDRSGYTF	TRBV6-5
CASSQEHRGEAFF	TRBV4-1
CASSPISDFSTDTQYF	TRBV18
CASSPRQGWSGNTIYF	TRBV11-3
CASSIWTGQPQHF	TRBV19
CASSLAGAYNSPLHF	TRBV7-9
CASRGTLDSPLHF	TRBV5-8
CAWRGAAGHEQYF	TRBV30
CAIRPIQNTEAFF	TRBV10-3
CASSPTASPETQYF	TRBV6-5